This T cell receptor (beta chain) is from a study of blood T cell repertoires in COVID-19. Study-wide background: Researchers got acute and convalescent COVID-19 samples from the United States, Italy and Spain. PBMCs, B-cell-depleted T cells, or T cells were the source of the cDNA or gDNA that made up the material.

The authors' processing: Amplification with reference gene primers provided the estimates of nucleated cell counts. Libraries were prepared by immunoSEQ multiplex PCR; TCRdb keeps only in-frame clonotypes and omits some of them. The DNA gave D and trimming, while V, J and clone size come from that table. This table holds about 160,000 clones, approximately 81% found once. V was clipped by 4 bases and J by 1 base, with 10 bases between them. This CDR3 is 14 amino acids long. Per germline, CDR1 LGHDT and CDR2 YNNKEL (reference sequence). Sequencing was done on a sample of peripheral blood. The TCR sequence derives from a human donor with acute or convalescent COVID-19. The donor label of this sample is uncertain. This chain links TRBV3-1 (or the pseudogene TRBV3-2) with TRBJ1-1; tentatively, D is TRBD1 (6 bases). As DNA, the CDR3 is TGTGCCAGCAGCCTACAGACAGGGAACACTGAAGCTTTCTTT. Its protein product is CASSLQTGNTEAFF.